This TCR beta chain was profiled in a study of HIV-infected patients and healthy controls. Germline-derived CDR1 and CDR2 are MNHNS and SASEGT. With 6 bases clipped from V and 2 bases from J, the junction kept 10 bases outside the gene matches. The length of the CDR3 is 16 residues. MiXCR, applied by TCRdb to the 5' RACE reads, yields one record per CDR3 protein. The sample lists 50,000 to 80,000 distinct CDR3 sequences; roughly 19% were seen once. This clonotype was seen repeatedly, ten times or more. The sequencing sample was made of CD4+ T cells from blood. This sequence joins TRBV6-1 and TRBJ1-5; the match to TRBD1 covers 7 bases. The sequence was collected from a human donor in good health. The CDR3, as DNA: TGTGCCAGCAGCGCCCGCTCCGGGACAGGCAATCAGCCCCAGCATTTT. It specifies CASSARSGTGNQPQHF.